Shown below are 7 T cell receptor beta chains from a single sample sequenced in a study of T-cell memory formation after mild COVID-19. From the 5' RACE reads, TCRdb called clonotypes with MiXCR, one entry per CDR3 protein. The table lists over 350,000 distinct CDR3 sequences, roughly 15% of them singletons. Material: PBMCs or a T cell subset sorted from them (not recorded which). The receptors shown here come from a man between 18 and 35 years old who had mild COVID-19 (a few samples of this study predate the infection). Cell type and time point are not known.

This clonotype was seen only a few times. The CDR3 is CASSRNPSGAEETQYF. In DNA, the CDR3 is TGCGCCAGCAGCCGCAATCCATCGGGGGCAGAAGAGACCCAGTACTTC. This chain links TRBV5-1 with TRBJ2-5; possibly TRBD1 or TRBD2 for D (6 bases each). V lost 4 bases to trimming and J lost 3 bases, with 19 bases between them. The germline V gene encodes CDR1 SGHRS and CDR2 YFSETQ. This CDR3 region has 16 residues.

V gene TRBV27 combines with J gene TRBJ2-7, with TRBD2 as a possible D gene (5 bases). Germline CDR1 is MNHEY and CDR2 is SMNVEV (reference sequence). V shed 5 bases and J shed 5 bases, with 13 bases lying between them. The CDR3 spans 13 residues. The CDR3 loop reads CASSPPGFHEQYV. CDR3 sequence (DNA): TGTGCCAGCAGTCCCCCGGGGTTCCACGAGCAGTACGTC.

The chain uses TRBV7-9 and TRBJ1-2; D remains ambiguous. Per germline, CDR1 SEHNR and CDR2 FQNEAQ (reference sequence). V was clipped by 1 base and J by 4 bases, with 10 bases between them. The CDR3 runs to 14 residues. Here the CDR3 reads CASSLDTASYGYTF. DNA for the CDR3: TGTGCCAGCAGCTTAGACACAGCGAGCTATGGCTACACCTTC.

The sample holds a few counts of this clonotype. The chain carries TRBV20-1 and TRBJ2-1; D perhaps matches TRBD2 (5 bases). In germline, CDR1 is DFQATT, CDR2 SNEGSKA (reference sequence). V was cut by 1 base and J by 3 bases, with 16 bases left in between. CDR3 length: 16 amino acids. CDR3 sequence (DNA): TGCAGTGCTAGAGCCACTAGAGGAGCGGACTACAATGAGCAGTTCTTC. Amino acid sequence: CSARATRGADYNEQFF.

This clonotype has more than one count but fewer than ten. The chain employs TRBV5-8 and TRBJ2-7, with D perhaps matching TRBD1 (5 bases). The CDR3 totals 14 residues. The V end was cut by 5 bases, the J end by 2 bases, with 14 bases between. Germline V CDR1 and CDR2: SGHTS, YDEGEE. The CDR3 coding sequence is TGTGCCAGCAGTCCCGCTATGACAGCCTACGAGCAGTACTTC. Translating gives CASSPAMTAYEQYF.

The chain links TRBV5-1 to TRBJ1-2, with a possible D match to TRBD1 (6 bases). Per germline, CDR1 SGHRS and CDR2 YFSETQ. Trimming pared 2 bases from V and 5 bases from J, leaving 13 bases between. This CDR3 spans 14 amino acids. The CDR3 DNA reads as TGCGCCAGCAGCTTCCTGACAGGAGGATATGGCTACACCTTC. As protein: CASSFLTGGYGYTF.

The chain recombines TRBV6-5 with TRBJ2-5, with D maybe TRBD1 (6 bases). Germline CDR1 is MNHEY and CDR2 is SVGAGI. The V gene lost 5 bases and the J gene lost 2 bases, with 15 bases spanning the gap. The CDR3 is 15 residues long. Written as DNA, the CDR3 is TGTGCCAGCAGTGCCGCCGGGACACTGCAAGAGACCCAGTACTTC. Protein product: CASSAAGTLQETQYF.